This TCR beta chain derives from a study of blood T cell repertoires in COVID-19 (dated by TCRdb to between 2020 and 2021). With respect to the entire study: The collaborator samples originated in the United States, Italy and Spain and spanned the acute and convalescent phases of COVID-19. The prospective study material was composed of cDNA or gDNA derived from T cells, B-cell-depleted T cells, or PBMCs. Deeply sampled blood TCRbeta repertoires from subjects exposed to, actively infected with, or recovered from COVID-19 were included in the dataset. A freely available public database, intended as a resource for researchers studying the immune response to SARS-CoV-2, is where the repertoires were released. The samples were drawn from the first 160 participants of the ongoing ImmuneRACE study and from about 1,200 subjects provided by 6 global collaborators. A de-identified subject ID, COVID-19 status, age in years and sex were almost always included in the sample metadata. HLA class I and class II types, where available, came from metadata supplied by the sample provider rather than from assay-based typing. The investigation overall reported the following: The amount of clinical and demographic metadata varied by source and participant and was provided uncurated.

This clone showed up just once. There is no known antigen for this receptor. No much larger clonotype is one base removed from it; base qualities were not supplied. At one collaborating source in Seattle, patients were enrolled during active infection and were followed longitudinally through the course of disease. Whole blood was collected in K2EDTA tubes by collaborating institutions according to the institutions' own protocols. For TCRbeta analysis, collaborator samples were shipped as frozen whole blood, as isolated PBMCs, or as DNA extracted from either sample type. The immunoSEQ Assay, a bias-controlled multiplex PCR, was used to amplify TCRbeta CDR3 regions from genomic DNA. The original pipeline was this. The number of nucleated cells in each sample was estimated by amplification of reference gene primers within the assay. To quantify the absolute abundance of each unique TCRbeta CDR3 rearrangement, sequence reads were collapsed and filtered. For each sample, productive Simpson clonality was calculated as the square root of Simpson's diversity index over productive rearrangements. TCRdb stores this immuneACCESS table with in-frame sequences only. Part of the clones is absent; in the studies checked, under half of the shortfall reflects unresolved V genes, and no reason is known for the rest. That table furnishes V, J and clone size, whereas the DNA furnished D and trimming. This sample is represented by more than 300,000 clones; about 90% of them were singletons. In total, the top ten clones hold nearly 6.5% of the sample.

This TCR derives from a woman in her fifties or sixties with COVID-19, enrolled during active disease. Specimen: peripheral blood.

The DNA is as follows: TGTGCCAGCAGACTACGCGCGACAGATACGCAGTATTTT. Its protein reads: CASRLRATDTQYF. The rearrangement joined TRBV7-8 to TRBJ2-3; the D segment cannot be called with confidence. Looking up the germline V gene yields CDR1 SGHVS and CDR2 FQNEAQ. Measured from the cysteine to the phenylalanine, the CDR3 is 13 residues long. The retained sequence is limited to the CDR3, 39 bases, with the frame set at the first base. Trimming takes 6 bases from V and 3 bases from J, and the germline ends sit 10 bases apart.